These 9 T cell receptor beta chains came from one sample sequenced in a study of T cell responses to AZD1222 COVID-19 vaccine. Method: immunoSEQ multiplex PCR; TCRdb's copy keeps in-frame clones and lacks some. The table includes about 210,000 clones, roughly 94% detected once. This material consisted of peripheral blood, taken 28 days after the second dose of the MenACWY control vaccine. These receptors were collected from an adult who received the MenACWY meningococcal vaccine as a control.

The chain uses TRBV7-9 and TRBJ2-5; TRBD2 matches 10 bases. V was clipped by 1 base and J by 3 bases; unmatched bases: 5. CDR3 length equals 16 residues. Germline V lookup: CDR1 SEHNR, CDR2 FQNEAQ (reference sequence). The CDR3 sequence is CASSLVGTSDKETQYF. CDR3 nucleotide sequence: TGTGCCAGCAGCTTAGTGGGGACTAGCGATAAAGAGACCCAGTACTTC.

The chain carries TRBV27 and TRBJ1-5; 11 positions match TRBD1. This CDR3 is 16 amino acids long. The germline gives CDR1 MNHEY, CDR2 SMNVEV (reference sequence). The V segment lost 6 bases and the J segment 4 bases; nucleotides outside the gene matches: 8. This chain's CDR3 is CASSRRGQGVNQPQHF. CDR3 bases: TGTGCCAGCAGCCGGAGGGGACAGGGGGTAAATCAGCCCCAGCATTTT.

The rearrangement links TRBV19 to TRBJ2-2; no definite D call. The CDR3 runs to 12 residues. Germline V gene sequence: CDR1 LNHDA, CDR2 SQIVND (reference sequence). V was shortened by 3 bases and J by 8 bases, with 7 bases between the two germline ends. This chain's CDR3 is CASSMLGGELFF. In DNA form, the CDR3 reads TGTGCCAGTAGTATGCTGGGTGGGGAGCTGTTTTTT.

Comments on this clone: Additional DNA sequences in this sample encode the identical CDR3. This chain links TRBV28 with TRBJ2-7; the D gene is possibly TRBD2 (6 bases). V was shortened by 10 bases and J by 2 bases, with 18 bases between the two germline ends. CDR3 length equals 14 residues. CDR1 MDHEN and CDR2 SYDVKM come from the germline V gene. The CDR3 DNA follows: TGTGCCATCGAAAAGGGACTGCTTCCCTACGAGCAGTACTTC. It is translated as CAIEKGLLPYEQYF.

This chain uses TRBV28 with TRBJ1-1; possibly TRBD1 for D (5 bases). V was shortened by 6 bases and J by 6 bases, with 17 bases between the two germline ends. The CDR3 is 14 residues long. Germline lookup yields CDR1 MDHEN and CDR2 SYDVKM. This CDR3 is CASSLGPPRAEAFF. Written as DNA, the CDR3 is TGTGCCAGCAGCCTGGGACCGCCTCGCGCTGAAGCTTTCTTT.

This chain joins TRBV21-1 and TRBJ2-1; the D call in the table, TRBD2, was not verified against the DNA. TRBV21-1 is given as a pseudogene. This CDR3 region has 18 residues. CDR3 protein: CASSTGLHTSGGANEQFF. In nucleotides, the CDR3 is TGTGCCAGCAGCACAGGATTACATACTAGCGGGGGGGCGAATGAGCAGTTCTTC.

This clone is a singleton in its sample. The chain links TRBV6-2 or TRBV6-3 to TRBJ1-4, with TRBD1 matching 9 bases. V was clipped by 2 bases and J by 6 bases; unmatched bases: 10. This CDR3 spans 17 amino acids. Germline values: CDR1 MNHEY, CDR2 SVGEGT. CDR3 loop: CASSYSGQGIRHEKLFF. The CDR3 nucleotides read TGTGCCAGCAGTTACAGTGGACAGGGGATTCGTCATGAAAAACTGTTTTTT.

This clone was detected only once. The chain is built from TRBV7-9 and TRBJ2-2; tentative D call: TRBD1 (6 bases). The CDR3 is 15 amino acids. The ends were cut back, 4 bases at V and 4 bases at J, with 13 bases in the middle. Germline lookup yields CDR1 SEHNR and CDR2 FQNEAQ (reference sequence). CDR3 coding DNA: TGTGCCAGCAGCTGGCTACAGGGTAGCACCGGGGAGCTGTTTTTT. It yields the protein CASSWLQGSTGELFF.

The gene calls are TRBV19 and TRBJ2-7; the D call may be TRBD1 or TRBD2 (5 bases each). The germline CDR1 and CDR2 sequences are LNHDA and SQIVND (reference sequence). The CDR3 is 15 residues long. Trimming removed 3 bases from V and 0 bases from J, with 12 bases in between. The CDR3 here is CASSIGTISSYEQYF. CDR3 DNA sequence: TGTGCCAGTAGTATCGGGACCATCAGCTCCTACGAGCAGTACTTC.